The T cell receptor (beta chain) described here comes from a study of shared clonotypes between healthy human individuals. Study conclusions and caveats: Between a handful of donors, naive CD4 clonotypes were shared at a level of approximately 5%. In contrast to clonotypes shared by all four donors, non-shared clonotypes had lower generation probabilities.

Clones were sequenced by immunoSEQ multiplex PCR, and TCRdb holds only the in-frame ones, with some missing. The sample contains roughly 2,500,000 clones, approximately 94% of which appear only once. CD4+ cells underwent separation, giving CD45RA+ naive and CD45RA-negative memory subsets. Points on this clone: What it recognizes is unknown.

Germline CDR1 LGHNA, CDR2 YNFKEQ. The CDR3 consists of 16 residues. The trim removed 2 bases at V and 3 bases at J, leaving 5 bases unmatched. This chain uses TRBV4-2 with TRBJ1-4, with TRBD1 identical over 8 bases. The TCR originated in a man aged 18 to 29 in good health. Some clones in this sample may be carry-over from other donors' samples. What was sequenced was naive CD4+ T cells from PBMCs. Subset: CD45RA+ positively selected. The CDR3 is CASSQPTGASNEKLFF. CDR3 nucleotides: TGTGCCAGCAGCCAACCGACAGGGGCCTCTAATGAAAAACTGTTTTTT.